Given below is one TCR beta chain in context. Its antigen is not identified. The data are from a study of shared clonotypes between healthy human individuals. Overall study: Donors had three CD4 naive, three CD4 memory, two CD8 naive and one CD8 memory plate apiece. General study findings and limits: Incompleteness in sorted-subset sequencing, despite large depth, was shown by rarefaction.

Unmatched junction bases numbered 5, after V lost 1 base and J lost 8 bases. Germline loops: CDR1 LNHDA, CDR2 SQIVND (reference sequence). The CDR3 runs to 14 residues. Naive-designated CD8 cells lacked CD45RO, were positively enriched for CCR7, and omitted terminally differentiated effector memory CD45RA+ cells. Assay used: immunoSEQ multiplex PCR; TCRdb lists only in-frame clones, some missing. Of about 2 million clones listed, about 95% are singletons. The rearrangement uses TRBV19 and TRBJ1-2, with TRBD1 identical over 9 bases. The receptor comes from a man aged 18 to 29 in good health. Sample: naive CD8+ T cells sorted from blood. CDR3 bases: TGTGCCAGTAGTATAGCACAGGGGGCTGACGGCTACACCTTC. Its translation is CASSIAQGADGYTF. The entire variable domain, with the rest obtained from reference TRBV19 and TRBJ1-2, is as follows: DGGITQSPKYLFRKEGQNVTLSCEQNLNHDAMYWYRQDPGQGLRLIYYSQIVNDFQKGDIAEGYSVSREKKESFPLTVTSAQKNPTAFYLCASSIAQGADGYTFGSGTRLTVV.